This TCR beta chain was profiled in a study of blood T cell repertoires in COVID-19. Living in 24 US areas, the participants were between 18 and 89 years of age. Recovery meant two consecutive negative NP/OP PCR tests, professional clearance, or resolved symptoms. Per the authors' pipeline: Reference gene primer amplification gave estimated nucleated cell counts. Sequencing used immunoSEQ multiplex PCR; TCRdb keeps in-frame clones, though not all of them. That table gives V, J and clone size, and the DNA gave D and trimming. The sample records 250,000 or so clones, approximately 83% being singletons. This CDR3 contains 14 residues. Germline loops: CDR1 DFQATT, CDR2 SNEGSKA (reference sequence). J lost 7 bases, V lost 3 bases, and 6 bases had no gene match.

The sequence was obtained from a man aged 50 to 60 who had recovered from COVID-19. The chain carries TRBV20-1 and TRBJ1-4; 9 bases line up with TRBD1. The specimen sequenced was PBMCs or T cells enriched from blood (not recorded which). CDR3 sequence (DNA): TGCAGTGCTAGTCAGACAGGGGGAAGTGAAAAACTGTTTTTT. Its translation is CSASQTGGSEKLFF.